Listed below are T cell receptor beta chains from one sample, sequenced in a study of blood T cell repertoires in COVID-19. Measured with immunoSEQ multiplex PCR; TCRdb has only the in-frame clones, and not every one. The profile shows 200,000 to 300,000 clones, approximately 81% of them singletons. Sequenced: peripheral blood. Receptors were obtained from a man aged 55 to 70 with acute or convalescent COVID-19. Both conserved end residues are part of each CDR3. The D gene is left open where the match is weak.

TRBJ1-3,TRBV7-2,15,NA,CASSLDRGYGNTIYF
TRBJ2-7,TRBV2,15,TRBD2,CASSGGSGSSYEQYF
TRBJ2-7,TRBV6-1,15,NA,CASSEALTDSRPFCF
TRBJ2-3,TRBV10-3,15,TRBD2,CAISERGLALDTQYF
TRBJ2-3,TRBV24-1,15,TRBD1,CATSDTRQGADTQYF
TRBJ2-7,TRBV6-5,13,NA,CASTTSDRYEQYF
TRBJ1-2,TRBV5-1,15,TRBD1,CASSLASGGNYGYTF
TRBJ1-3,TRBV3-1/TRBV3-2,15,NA,CASSQEGARGNTIYF
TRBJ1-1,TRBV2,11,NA,CASSAQTEAFF
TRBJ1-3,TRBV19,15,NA,CASSIAGALGNTIYF
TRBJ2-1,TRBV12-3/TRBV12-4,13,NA,CATRDSSYNEQFF
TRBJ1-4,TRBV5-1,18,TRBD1,CASSRVDRGRTTNEKLFF
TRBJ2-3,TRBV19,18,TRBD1,CASSKESGTGGNLDTQYF
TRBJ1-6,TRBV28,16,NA,CASLAGHITRSSPLHF
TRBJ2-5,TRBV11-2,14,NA,CASSQLRTEETQYF
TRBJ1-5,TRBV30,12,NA,CAWSVQNQPQHF
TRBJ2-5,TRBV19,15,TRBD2,CASKRTSGSWETQYF
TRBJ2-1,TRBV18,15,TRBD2,CASSPGLARYNEQFF
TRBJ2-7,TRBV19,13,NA,CASSQQGSYEQYF
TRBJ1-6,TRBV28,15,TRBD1,CASRRQGAPQSPLHF
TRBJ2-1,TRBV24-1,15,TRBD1,CATSDSGQAYNEQFF
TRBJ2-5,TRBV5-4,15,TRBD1,CASSSLSGQQETQYF
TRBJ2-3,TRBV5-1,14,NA,CASSLAESTDTQYF
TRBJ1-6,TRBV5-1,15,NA,CASSGTGQMGSPLHF
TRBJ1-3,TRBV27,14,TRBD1,CASSRDRGRDTIYF
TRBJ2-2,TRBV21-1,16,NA,CASSGRGRPYTGELFF